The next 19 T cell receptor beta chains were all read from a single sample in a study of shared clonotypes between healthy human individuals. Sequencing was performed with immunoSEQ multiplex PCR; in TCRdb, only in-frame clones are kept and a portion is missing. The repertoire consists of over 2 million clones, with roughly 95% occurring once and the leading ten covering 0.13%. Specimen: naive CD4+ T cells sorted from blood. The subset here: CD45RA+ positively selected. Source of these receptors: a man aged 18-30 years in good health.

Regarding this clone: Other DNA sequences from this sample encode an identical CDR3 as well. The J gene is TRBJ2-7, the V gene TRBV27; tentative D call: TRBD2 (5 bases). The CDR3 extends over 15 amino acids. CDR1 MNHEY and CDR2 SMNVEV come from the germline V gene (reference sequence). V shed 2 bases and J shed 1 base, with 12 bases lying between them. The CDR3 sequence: CASSLGLAGSYEQYF. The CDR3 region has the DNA TGTGCCAGCAGTTTAGGGCTAGCCGGGTCCTACGAGCAGTACTTC.

The CDR3 DNA follows: TGTGCCAGCAGCTTGGACGGGCGCACAGATACGCAGTATTTT. As protein: CASSLDGRTDTQYF. V and J are TRBV5-6 and TRBJ2-3; D unclear. Germline assignment: CDR1 SGHDT and CDR2 YYEEEE. The CDR3 contains 14 residues. V dropped 0 bases and J dropped 1 base, with 6 bases sitting between them.

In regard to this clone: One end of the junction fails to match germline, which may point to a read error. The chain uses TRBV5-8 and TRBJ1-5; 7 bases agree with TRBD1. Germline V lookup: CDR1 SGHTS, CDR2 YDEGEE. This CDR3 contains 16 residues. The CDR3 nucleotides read TGTGCCAGCAACTTGCAGGACAGGCTGCCGAATCAGCCCCAGCATTTT. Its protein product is CASNLQDRLPNQPQHF.

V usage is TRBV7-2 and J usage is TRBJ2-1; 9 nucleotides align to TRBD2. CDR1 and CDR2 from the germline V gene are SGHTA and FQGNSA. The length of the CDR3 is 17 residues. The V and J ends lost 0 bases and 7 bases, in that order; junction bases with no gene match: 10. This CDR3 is CASSLAPGGGVRNEQFF. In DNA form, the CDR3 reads TGTGCCAGCAGCTTAGCCCCAGGCGGGGGGGTGAGGAATGAGCAGTTCTTC.

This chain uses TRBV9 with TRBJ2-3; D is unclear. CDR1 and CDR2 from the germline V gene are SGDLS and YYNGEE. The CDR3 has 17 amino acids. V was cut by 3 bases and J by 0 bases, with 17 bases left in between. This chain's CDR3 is CASSATYSLTSTDTQYF. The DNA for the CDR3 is TGTGCCAGCAGCGCGACCTACTCACTTACTAGCACAGATACGCAGTATTTT.

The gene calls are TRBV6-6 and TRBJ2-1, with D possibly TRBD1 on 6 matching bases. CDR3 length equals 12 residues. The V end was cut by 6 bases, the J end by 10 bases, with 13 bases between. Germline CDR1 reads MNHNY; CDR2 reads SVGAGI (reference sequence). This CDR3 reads CASSLTGPEQFF. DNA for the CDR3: TGTGCCAGCAGCCTGACAGGACCAGAGCAGTTCTTC.

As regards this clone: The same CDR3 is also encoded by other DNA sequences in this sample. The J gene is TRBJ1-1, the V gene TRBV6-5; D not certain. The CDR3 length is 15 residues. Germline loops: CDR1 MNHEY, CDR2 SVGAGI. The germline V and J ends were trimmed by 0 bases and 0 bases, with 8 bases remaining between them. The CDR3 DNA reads TGTGCCAGCAGTTACTCCCGGACGGTGAACACTGAAGCTTTCTTT. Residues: CASSYSRTVNTEAFF.

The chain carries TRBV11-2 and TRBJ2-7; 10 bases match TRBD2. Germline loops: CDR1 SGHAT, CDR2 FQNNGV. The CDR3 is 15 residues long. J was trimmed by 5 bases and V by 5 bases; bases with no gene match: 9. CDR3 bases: TGTGCCAGCAGCCGCCGGGGACTAGCGACCGACGAGCAGTACTTC. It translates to CASSRRGLATDEQYF.

The CDR3 DNA follows: TGTGCCAGCAGGTCCCAGCGGGGTACAGATACGCAGTATTTT. Translating it yields CASRSQRGTDTQYF. This sequence joins TRBV7-3 and TRBJ2-3; 7 bases map to TRBD2. This CDR3 spans 14 amino acids. The V gene's germline CDR1 is SGHTA and CDR2 FQGTGA. The trim removed 6 bases at V and 3 bases at J, leaving 6 bases unmatched.

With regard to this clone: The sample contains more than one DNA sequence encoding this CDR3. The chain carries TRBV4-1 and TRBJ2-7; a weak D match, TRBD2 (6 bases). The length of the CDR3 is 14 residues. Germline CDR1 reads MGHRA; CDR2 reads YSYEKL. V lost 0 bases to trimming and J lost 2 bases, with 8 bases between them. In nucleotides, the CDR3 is TGCGCCAGCAGCCAAGAGACTAGTACCTACGAGCAGTACTTC. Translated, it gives CASSQETSTYEQYF.

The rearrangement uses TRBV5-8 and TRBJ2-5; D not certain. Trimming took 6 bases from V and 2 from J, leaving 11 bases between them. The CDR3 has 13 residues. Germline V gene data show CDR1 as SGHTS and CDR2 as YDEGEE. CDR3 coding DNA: TGTGCCAGCAAACCCCCCCTTCAAGAGACCCAGTACTTC. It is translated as CASKPPLQETQYF. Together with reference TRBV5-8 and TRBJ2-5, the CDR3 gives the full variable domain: EAGVTQSPTHLIKTRGQQATLRCSPISGHTSVYWYQQALGLGLQFLLWYDEGEERNRGNFPPRFSGRQFPNYSSELNVNALELEDSALYLCASKPPLQETQYFGPGTRLLVL.

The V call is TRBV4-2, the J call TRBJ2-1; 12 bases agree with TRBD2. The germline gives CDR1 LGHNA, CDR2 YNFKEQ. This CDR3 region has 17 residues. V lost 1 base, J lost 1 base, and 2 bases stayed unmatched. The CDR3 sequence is CASSQASGGVSYNEQFF. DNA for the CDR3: TGTGCCAGCAGCCAAGCTAGCGGGGGGGTTTCCTACAATGAGCAGTTCTTC.

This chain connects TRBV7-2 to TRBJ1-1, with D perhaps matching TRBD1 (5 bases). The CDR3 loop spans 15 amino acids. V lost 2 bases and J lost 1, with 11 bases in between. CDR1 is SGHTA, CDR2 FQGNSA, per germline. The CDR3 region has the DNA TGTGCCAGCAGCTTATTTGCAGGGACGAACACTGAAGCTTTCTTT. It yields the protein CASSLFAGTNTEAFF.

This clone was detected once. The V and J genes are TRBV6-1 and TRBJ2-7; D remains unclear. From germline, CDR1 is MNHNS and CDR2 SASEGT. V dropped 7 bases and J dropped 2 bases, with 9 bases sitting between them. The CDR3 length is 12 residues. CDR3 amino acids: CASIAAAYEQYF. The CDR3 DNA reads TGTGCCAGCATTGCAGCAGCCTACGAGCAGTACTTC.

The CDR3, as DNA: TGTGCCAGCAGCTTGGGGATCGGTAATGAAAAACTGTTTTTT. It is translated as CASSLGIGNEKLFF. The chain joins TRBV5-4 to TRBJ1-4, with unresolved D. The CDR3 length is 14 residues. Deletions cut 0 bases from V and 4 bases from J, with 7 bases between. In germline, CDR1 is SGHNT, CDR2 YYREEE (reference sequence).

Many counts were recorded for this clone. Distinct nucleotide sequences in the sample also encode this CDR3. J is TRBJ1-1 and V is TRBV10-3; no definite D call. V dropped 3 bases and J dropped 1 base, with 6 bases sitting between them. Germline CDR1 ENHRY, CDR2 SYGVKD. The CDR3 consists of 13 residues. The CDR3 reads CAISEQSNTEAFF. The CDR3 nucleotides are TGTGCCATCAGTGAACAGTCGAACACTGAAGCTTTCTTT.

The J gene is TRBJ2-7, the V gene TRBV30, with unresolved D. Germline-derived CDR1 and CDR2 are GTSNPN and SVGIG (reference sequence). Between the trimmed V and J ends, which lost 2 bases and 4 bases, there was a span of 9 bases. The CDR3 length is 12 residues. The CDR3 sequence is CAWSPARYEQYF. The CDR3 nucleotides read TGTGCCTGGAGTCCAGCGCGTTACGAGCAGTACTTC.

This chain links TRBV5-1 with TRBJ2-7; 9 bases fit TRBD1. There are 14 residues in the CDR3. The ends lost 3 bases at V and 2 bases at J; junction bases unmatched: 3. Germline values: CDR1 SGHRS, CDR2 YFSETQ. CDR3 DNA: TGCGCCAGCAGCTGGGGGACAGGGACCTACGAGCAGTACTTC. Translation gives CASSWGTGTYEQYF. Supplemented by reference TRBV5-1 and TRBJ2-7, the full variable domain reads KAGVTQTPRYLIKTRGQQVTLSCSPISGHRSVSWYQQTPGQGLQFLFEYFSETQRNKGNFPGRFSGRQFSNSRSEMNVSTLELGDSALYLCASSWGTGTYEQYFGPGTRLTVT.

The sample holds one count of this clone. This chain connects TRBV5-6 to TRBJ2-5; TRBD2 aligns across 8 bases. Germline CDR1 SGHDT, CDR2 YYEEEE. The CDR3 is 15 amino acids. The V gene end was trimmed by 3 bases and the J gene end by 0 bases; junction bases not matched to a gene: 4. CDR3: CASSWGGGYQETQYF. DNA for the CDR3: TGTGCCAGCAGCTGGGGCGGGGGGTACCAAGAGACCCAGTACTTC.